The source of this TCR beta chain is a study of PD-L1 blockade in urothelial cancer (dated by TCRdb to the late 2010s). Broadly, across the study: Every patient began therapy in 2014 and was given atezolizumab 1,200 mg intravenously every 3 weeks. Somatic, immune and clinical correlates of response to PD-L1 blockade with atezolizumab in urothelial cancer were the focus of an exploratory multi-omic analysis. Nine patients achieved durable clinical benefit and approximately 19 did not. Twenty-nine patients had pretreatment blood TCR-seq, some 25 had at least one posttreatment blood collection, and some 25 had tumor TCR-seq. Blood samples gave median yields of around 140,000 T cells and 80,000 or so unique TCRs, along with a median clonality of approximately 0.084. Durable clinical benefit was defined as a progression-free survival longer than 6 months, and TCR features were additionally tested against progression-free survival and overall survival. About 90% of the roughly 30 patients were males with bladder-origin urothelial cancer, and about 60% of the roughly 29 reported a prior smoking history. TCR sequencing covered pretreatment tumor samples and matched, serially collected peripheral blood taken before and after atezolizumab treatment. Blood samples were analyzed at two time points: 3 weeks after treatment start (second dose) and 6 weeks after treatment start. Whole exome sequencing and RNA sequencing of pretreatment tumors were performed alongside TCR sequencing in the same patients. An ECOG performance status of 0 or 1 was recorded for the patients, and 0 to 3 prior chemotherapy regimens had been received by the patients. The paper's findings and limits, for the study overall: Improved progression-free and overall survival was found to be associated with pretreatment peripheral blood TCR clonality below the median. Small sample size (n ≈ 29) and many exploratory analyses mean the results are intended to be hypothesis-generating. Greater expansion of tumor-associated TCR clones in peripheral blood 3 weeks after the start of treatment was observed in patients with durable benefit (n ≈ 22, p = 0.022).

Points on this clone: The antigen it binds to is not known. Base qualities were left out, and no much larger clone turns up one base away.

A total of 25 to 35 patients with locally advanced or metastatic urothelial carcinoma, treated at Memorial Sloan Kettering on a trial protocol, made up the cohort. Peripheral blood mononuclear cells were collected pretreatment and during treatment, with between 1 and 8 total time points per patient. The Qiagen DNeasy Blood extraction kit was used to purify genomic DNA from total PBMCs and tumor samples. PBMCs were collected pretreatment and during treatment and were isolated and stored as previously described. Each PCR received spiked-in synthetic TCR analog templates so that absolute template abundance could be estimated from read counts. The immunoSEQ assay was used to amplify TCRbeta CDR3 regions from genomic DNA with bias-controlled V and J gene primers. Sequencing of rearranged TCRbeta segments was done at approximately 20X coverage. On the study's bioinformatics: Clustering was used to correct sequencing errors, and CDR3s were annotated against IMGT so that V, D and J genes could be assigned. Out-of-frame and stop-codon sequences were excluded, and only productive TCRbeta rearrangements were used in downstream analyses. Clonality was computed as one minus Shannon entropy normalized by the log of the number of unique productive sequences. Clones differing between time points or between blood and tumor were identified by Fisher's exact test with Benjamini-Hochberg correction at adjusted p below 0.01. TCRdb carries this immuneACCESS record with in-frame sequences only. Its versions omit some clonotypes, under half of them owing to an unresolved V gene in the studies checked, with the rest unexplained. From that table come the V and J calls and clone size; the DNA was used to work out D and trimming. The sample profile shows approximately 51,000 clones; more than 75% of them were found once. The ten largest clones take up 15% to 20% of the sample.

Its CDR3 holds 14 amino acids, cysteine through phenylalanine. Of the read, only the CDR3 DNA is kept; its 42 bases are in frame from base 1. CDR1 and CDR2 are drawn from the germline V gene: KGHSH, LQKENI. V drops 3 bases and J drops 2 bases, leaving 11 bases in between. The rearrangement combines TRBV18 with TRBJ2-7; perhaps TRBD2 is the D gene, with 5 bases matching. The source was PBMCs, collected around atezolizumab (anti-PD-L1) treatment. This TCR derives from a man aged 55 to 70 with urothelial cancer. The CDR3 region: CASSPPGKAYEQYF. The nucleotides are TGTGCCAGCTCACCGCCGGGAAAAGCCTACGAGCAGTACTTC.